These 6 T cell receptor beta chains came from one sample sequenced in a study of blood T cell repertoires in COVID-19. Using immunoSEQ multiplex PCR, the repertoire was profiled, and TCRdb retains in-frame clones only, with some absent. This table holds approximately 150,000 clones, 86% found once. The sequenced sample consisted of peripheral blood. The receptors stem from an older woman with acute or convalescent COVID-19.

The J gene is TRBJ2-3, the V gene TRBV19; D is possibly TRBD2 (6 bases). The V gene's germline CDR1 is LNHDA and CDR2 SQIVND (reference sequence). The CDR3 length is 16 residues. Trimming stripped 3 bases from V and 0 bases from J, with 13 bases between. In DNA, the CDR3 is TGTGCCAGTAGTATGCTCCGGCGGGGTAGCACAGATACGCAGTATTTT. Encoded protein: CASSMLRRGSTDTQYF.

Details on this clone: Its ends do not fully match the called genes, so a read error is possible. This chain connects TRBV6-5 to TRBJ1-1, with TRBD1 matching 9 bases. Germline CDR1 and CDR2: MNHEY and SVGAGI. The CDR3 consists of 13 residues. CDR3 amino acids: CASSTDPGQGRIF. CDR3 nucleotide sequence: TGTGCCAGCAGTACCGATCCCGGACAGGGGAGGATCTTT.

Only one count was recorded for this clone. The gene calls are TRBV7-9 and TRBJ1-2, with 7 bases identical to TRBD1. The CDR3 spans 16 residues. Unmatched junction bases numbered 8, after V lost 0 bases and J lost 4 bases. The germline CDR1 and CDR2 sequences are SEHNR and FQNEAQ (reference sequence). Written as DNA, the CDR3 is TGTGCCAGCAGCTTAGCTTTAAGGGGGCTAGGCTATGGCTACACCTTC. Amino acids: CASSLALRGLGYGYTF.

The CDR3, as DNA: TGCGCCAGCAGTCAAGGGACTAGCGGACCCGCAGAGACCCAGTACTTC. As protein: CASSQGTSGPAETQYF. The chain is built from TRBV23-1 and TRBJ2-5, with 11 bases identical to TRBD2. TRBV23-1 is an open reading frame, and its role is uncertain. There are 16 residues in the CDR3. V lost 2 bases to trimming and J lost 4 bases; unmatched junction nucleotides: 6.

This chain uses TRBV12-3 or TRBV12-4 with TRBJ1-1; D possibly corresponds to TRBD1 (5 bases). This CDR3 has 12 amino acids. Trimming removed 3 bases from V and 10 bases from J, with 12 bases in between. This CDR3 is CASSFGSTGAFF. The CDR3 DNA follows: TGTGCCAGCAGTTTTGGCTCCACAGGAGCTTTCTTT.

The chain couples TRBV11-2 to TRBJ1-2; 7 nucleotides align to TRBD1. Germline trimming cut 5 bases from V and 1 base from J; bases unmatched to any gene: 10. The CDR3 consists of 16 residues. Germline V CDR1 and CDR2: SGHAT, FQNNGV. The CDR3 loop is CASSPLYRGVNYGYTF. CDR3 DNA: TGTGCCAGCAGCCCACTTTACAGGGGAGTTAACTATGGCTACACCTTC.